A selection of T cell receptor beta chains follows, all from one sample in a study of radiotherapy plus CTLA-4 blockade in lung cancer. This table comes from immunoSEQ multiplex PCR, and its TCRdb copy is limited to in-frame clones, with some not included. The sample consists of under 110,000 clones, approximately 81% of them appearing once. The sample in question was peripheral blood, obtained from a patient treated with radiotherapy plus ipilimumab. These receptors all stem from a human donor with non-small cell lung cancer that progressed on radiotherapy plus ipilimumab. Some clones in this sample may be carry-over from other donors' samples. Both conserved end residues are part of each CDR3. The D gene is left open where the match is weak. Clone size, where shown, is once, few, many, or a class for clones that have expanded.

v_gene	abundance	d_gene	j_gene	CDR3aa	CDR3nt
TRBV7-9	NA	NA	TRBJ1-5	CASGQESAQHF	TGTGCCAGCGGGCAGGAGTCGGCCCAGCATTTT
TRBV25-1	NA	NA	TRBJ2-7	CASSRDSGYEQYF	TGTGCCAGCAGTCGAGACAGCGGCTACGAGCAGTACTTC
TRBV7-2	NA	TRBD1	TRBJ2-7	CASSRQGETDLDEQYF	TGTGCCAGCTCTCGACAGGGGGAAACAGACTTAGACGAGCAGTACTTC
TRBV28	few	NA	TRBJ1-4	CASRLGGEKLFF	TGTGCCAGCAGACTTGGGGGGGAAAAACTGTTTTTT
TRBV7-2	NA	NA	TRBJ2-2	CASSLEATGELFF	TGTGCCAGCAGCTTAGAGGCCACCGGGGAGCTGTTTTTT
TRBV6-5	NA	TRBD1	TRBJ2-7	CASSYEIQGLYEQYF	TGTGCCAGCAGTTACGAGATACAGGGGCTCTACGAGCAGTACTTC
TRBV2	few	TRBD2	TRBJ2-5	CASQAGAQETQYF	TGTGCCAGCCAAGCGGGGGCCCAAGAGACCCAGTACTTC
TRBV4-3	NA	TRBD1	TRBJ1-5	CASSHDFGQGNQPQHF	TGCGCCAGCAGCCATGACTTCGGACAGGGCAATCAGCCCCAGCATTTT
TRBV11-3	NA	NA	TRBJ2-7	CASSLENEGTPYEQYF	TGTGCCAGCAGCTTAGAGAACGAGGGTACCCCCTACGAGCAGTACTTC
TRBV15	NA	NA	TRBJ2-5	CATSRNKGETQYF	TGTGCCACCAGCCGAAACAAGGGAGAGACCCAGTACTTC
TRBV11-3	NA	NA	TRBJ2-5	CASSPGAGDSQETQYF	TGTGCCAGCAGCCCAGGGGCGGGGGATTCCCAAGAGACCCAGTACTTC
TRBV4-3	NA	TRBD2	TRBJ2-1	CASSQEPSGGANEQFF	TGCGCCAGCAGCCAAGAGCCTAGCGGGGGGGCCAATGAGCAGTTCTTC
TRBV28	NA	NA	TRBJ2-3	CASSSMGPTDTQYF	TGTGCCAGCAGTTCAATGGGGCCCACAGATACGCAGTATTTT
TRBV7-6	NA	NA	TRBJ1-2	CASSLAGGYRVLF	TGTGCCAGCAGCTTAGCAGGGGGTTACAGGGTCCTTTTC
TRBV30	NA	NA	TRBJ2-7	CAWTSEGRVFLREQYF	TGTGCCTGGACCTCCGAGGGCAGGGTTTTTTTACGCGAGCAGTACTTC
TRBV11-1	NA	TRBD2	TRBJ2-7	CASSFSGSWPYEGMEQYF	TGTGCCAGCAGCTTTAGCGGGAGCTGGCCCTACGAAGGTATGGAGCAGTACTTC
TRBV7-9	NA	NA	TRBJ2-6	CASSLAWRSSGANVLTF	TGTGCCAGCAGCTTAGCTTGGAGAAGCTCTGGGGCCAACGTCCTGACTTTC
TRBV5-1	NA	NA	TRBJ2-6	CASSSLGGISGANVLTF	TGCGCCAGCAGCTCTCTCGGAGGGATCTCTGGGGCCAACGTCCTGACTTTC
TRBV7-6	NA	NA	TRBJ1-5	CASSLGRLQPQHF	TGTGCCAGCAGTTTGGGGAGGCTTCAGCCCCAGCATTTT
TRBV19	NA	NA	TRBJ2-5	CASSMRIRETQYF	TGTGCCAGTAGTATGAGGATAAGAGAGACCCAGTACTTC
TRBV19	few	TRBD1	TRBJ1-5	CASRTGVGNQPQHF	TGTGCCAGTAGAACAGGGGTGGGCAATCAGCCCCAGCATTTT
TRBV9	NA	TRBD1	TRBJ2-3	CASSVTGGVDTQYF	TGTGCCAGCAGCGTAACAGGGGGTGTGGATACGCAGTATTTT
TRBV5-4	NA	TRBD2	TRBJ2-7	CASSAGTSGGGLYEQYF	TGTGCCAGCAGCGCCGGGACTAGCGGGGGTGGTTTATACGAGCAGTACTTC
TRBV5-1	few	NA	TRBJ2-1	CASSLGGSTYNEQFF	TGCGCCAGCAGCTTGGGAGGTTCCACCTACAATGAGCAGTTCTTC
TRBV5-1	NA	TRBD2	TRBJ2-3	CATWSGANTDTQYF	TGCGCCACTTGGAGCGGGGCGAACACAGATACGCAGTATTTT
TRBV7-2	few	TRBD2	TRBJ2-4	CATSPGGAAKNIQYF	TGTGCCACCTCCCCGGGGGGGGCCGCCAAAAACATTCAGTACTTC
TRBV29-1	NA	NA	TRBJ1-4	CSVGGSNNEKLFF	TGCAGCGTCGGGGGTTCTAATAATGAAAAACTGTTTTTT
TRBV4-1	NA	TRBD2	TRBJ2-3	CASSQDAGGTDTQYF	TGCGCCAGCAGCCAAGATGCGGGGGGTACAGATACGCAGTATTTT
TRBV5-1	NA	TRBD2	TRBJ2-5	CASSPTSAPRSETQYF	TGCGCCAGCAGCCCCACTAGCGCCCCTCGCTCGGAGACCCAGTACTTC
TRBV27	NA	TRBD2	TRBJ2-1	CASSLWGGNNEQFF	TGTGCCAGCAGTTTATGGGGGGGTAACAATGAGCAGTTCTTC
TRBV28	NA	NA	TRBJ2-7	CASSLSPRVHEQYF	TGTGCCAGCAGTTTATCGCCCAGGGTTCACGAGCAGTACTTC